The clone carrying this T cell receptor beta chain was seen just once. What it binds is unknown. The data derive from a study of CD8+CD57+ T cells in acquired aplastic anemia. About the research overall: Mean yield of DNA from sorted CD4+ and CD8+ cells was approximately 3 ug.

Study-level points and caveats: Roughly 30 CD8+ CDR3 sequences occurred in both the patients and the controls.

The use of genomic DNA as template underpinned the TCR beta VDJ and CDR3 profiling. MiXCR was run by TCRdb on the reads, yielding one entry per CDR3 protein. The repertoire holds approximately 470,000 distinct CDR3 sequences, with about a third as singletons. Patients picked for sequencing had shown CD8+CD57+ cell expansion detected by flow cytometry. Each patient had severe acquired aplastic anemia. Patient blood was sampled before any therapy had been received. The origin of this receptor is a human donor with aplastic anemia. Sequenced: sorted CD4+, CD8+, or CD8+CD57+ T cells (not recorded which) from PBMCs.

Here the CDR3 reads CASSLDPHEKLFF. The CDR3 coding sequence is TGTGCCAGCAGCTTAGACCCCCATGAAAAACTGTTTTTT. V gene TRBV11-2 combines with J gene TRBJ1-4; unclear D gene. Germline V gives CDR1 SGHAT, CDR2 FQNNGV. This CDR3 has 13 amino acids. V was trimmed by 0 bases and J by 6 bases, leaving 5 bases between them.